This T cell receptor beta chain was identified in a study of CD4 T cell repertoires in COVID-19. Study observations and caveats: Several top expanded SARS-CoV-2-reactive clonotypes were shared by two or three memory subsets. Some SARS-CoV-2 clonotypes, between about 6 and 28%, recurred in SARS-CoV and/or HKU1 cultures.

Trimming took 4 bases from V and 0 from J, leaving 9 bases between them. CDR1 SGHTA and CDR2 FQGTGA come from the germline V gene. The length of the CDR3 is 15 residues. Samples came from patients recovered from mild-to-severe COVID-19. As to this clone: What it recognizes is unknown.

TCRdb keeps only in-frame clones here, not all; method: immunoSEQ multiplex PCR. The table includes about 75,000 clones, 83% detected once. The chain recombines TRBV7-3 with TRBJ2-2; no reliable D call. This specimen consisted of CD4+ T cells from peripheral blood, obtained after recovery from COVID-19. The receptor's source is a human donor who had COVID-19. CDR3 region: CASSSQTTNTGELFF. The CDR3 bases are TGTGCCAGCAGCTCACAAACAACGAACACCGGGGAGCTGTTTTTT.